Listed below are T cell receptor beta chains from one sample, sequenced in a study of cytomegalovirus exposure and HLA in healthy donors. Sequenced by immunoSEQ multiplex PCR; TCRdb stores in-frame clones only, minus some. The sample holds 100,000 to 150,000 clones, about 83% seen once. Sequenced material: PBMCs. The receptors here all came from a girl aged 2 to 9 in good health and CMV-seronegative. Each CDR3 is given with its conserved first and last residue. The D gene is left open where the match is weak. Only some rows state a clone size, as once, few, many or a class for expanded clones.

cdr3_aa: CASTHSGQDSTEAFF
cdr3_nt: TGTGCCAGTACCCACTCAGGACAGGACTCCACTGAAGCTTTCTTT
d_call: TRBD1
j_call: TRBJ1-1
clone_size: NA
v_call: TRBV19

cdr3_aa: CASSPAGTPYEQYF
cdr3_nt: TGTGCCAGCAGCCCCGCCGGGACACCCTACGAGCAGTACTTC
d_call: NA
j_call: TRBJ2-7
clone_size: NA
v_call: TRBV7-9

cdr3_aa: CASSSDLARSYNEQFF
cdr3_nt: TGTGCCAGCAGCTCCGATCTGGCCCGCTCCTACAATGAGCAGTTCTTC
d_call: NA
j_call: TRBJ2-1
clone_size: NA
v_call: TRBV7-3

cdr3_aa: CASSEQGADTQYF
cdr3_nt: TGTGCCAGTAGTGAACAGGGGGCAGATACGCAGTATTTT
d_call: TRBD1
j_call: TRBJ2-3
clone_size: NA
v_call: TRBV19

cdr3_aa: CASSSGTGGYEQFF
cdr3_nt: TGTGCCAGCAGCTCCGGGACAGGGGGGTATGAGCAGTTCTTC
d_call: TRBD1
j_call: TRBJ2-1
clone_size: NA
v_call: TRBV7-6

cdr3_aa: CASSQIGQGSLRGYTF
cdr3_nt: TGCGCCAGCAGCCAAATAGGACAGGGTAGTTTGAGGGGCTACACCTTC
d_call: TRBD1
j_call: TRBJ1-2
clone_size: NA
v_call: TRBV4-1

cdr3_aa: CASSFGVTLSSGANVLTF
cdr3_nt: TGTGCCAGCTCATTCGGGGTCACACTAAGCTCTGGGGCCAACGTCCTGACTTTC
d_call: NA
j_call: TRBJ2-6
clone_size: NA
v_call: TRBV18

cdr3_aa: CSIGTGVNYGYTF
cdr3_nt: TGCAGCATCGGGACAGGGGTTAACTATGGCTACACCTTC
d_call: TRBD1
j_call: TRBJ1-2
clone_size: NA
v_call: TRBV29-1

cdr3_aa: CASSQDGPGVRNEKLFF
cdr3_nt: TGCGCCAGCAGCCAAGACGGCCCCGGGGTCCGGAATGAAAAACTGTTTTTT
d_call: NA
j_call: TRBJ1-4
clone_size: NA
v_call: TRBV4-1

cdr3_aa: CASSPNVLNTEAFF
cdr3_nt: TGTGCCAGCAGCCCTAACGTCTTGAACACTGAAGCTTTCTTT
d_call: NA
j_call: TRBJ1-1
clone_size: few
v_call: TRBV5-6

cdr3_aa: CASSRRTGTGNEQFF
cdr3_nt: TGTGCCAGTAGTAGAAGGACCGGGACAGGGAATGAGCAGTTCTTC
d_call: TRBD1
j_call: TRBJ2-1
clone_size: NA
v_call: TRBV19

cdr3_aa: CASWRGGAGVEQYF
cdr3_nt: TGTGCCAGCTGGCGAGGTGGAGCGGGGGTCGAGCAGTACTTC
d_call: TRBD2
j_call: TRBJ2-7
clone_size: few
v_call: TRBV6-6

cdr3_aa: CASSVSYNEQFF
cdr3_nt: TGCGCCAGCAGCGTATCTTACAATGAGCAGTTCTTC
d_call: NA
j_call: TRBJ2-1
clone_size: NA
v_call: TRBV5-1